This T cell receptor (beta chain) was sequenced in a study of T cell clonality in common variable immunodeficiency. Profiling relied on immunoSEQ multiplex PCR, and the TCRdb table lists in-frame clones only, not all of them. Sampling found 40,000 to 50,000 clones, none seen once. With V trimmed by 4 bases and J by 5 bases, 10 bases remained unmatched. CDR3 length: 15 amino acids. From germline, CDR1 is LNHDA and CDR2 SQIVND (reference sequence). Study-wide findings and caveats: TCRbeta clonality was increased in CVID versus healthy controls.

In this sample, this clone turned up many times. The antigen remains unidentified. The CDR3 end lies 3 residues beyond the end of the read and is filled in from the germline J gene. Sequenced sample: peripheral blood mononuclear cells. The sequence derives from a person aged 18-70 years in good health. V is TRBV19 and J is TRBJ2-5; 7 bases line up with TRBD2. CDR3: CASSRTSGAGETQYF. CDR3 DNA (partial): TGTGCCAGTAGTAGGACAAGCGGGGCGGGGGAGACC. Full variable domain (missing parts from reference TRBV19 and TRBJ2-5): DGGITQSPKYLFRKEGQNVTLSCEQNLNHDAMYWYRQDPGQGLRLIYYSQIVNDFQKGDIAEGYSVSREKKESFPLTVTSAQKNPTAFYLCASSRTSGAGETQYFGPGTRLLVL.